The rows below give T cell receptor beta chains drawn from one sample of a study of blood T cell repertoires in COVID-19. Profiling relied on immunoSEQ multiplex PCR, and the TCRdb table lists in-frame clones only, not all of them. The profile shows hundreds of thousands of clones, approximately 86% of them singletons. The sample consisted of peripheral blood. These receptors all stem from a human donor in a cohort sampled during active COVID-19. Each CDR3 is given without its conserved first and last residue. The order of the fields is CDR3 protein, V gene, J gene.

CDR3aa: ASSLARGLAF
v_gene: TRBV6-2/TRBV6-3
j_gene: TRBJ1-1

CDR3aa: ASSWGRAGVGETQY
v_gene: TRBV5-4
j_gene: TRBJ2-5

CDR3aa: ASSYSWDRVSSYEQY
v_gene: TRBV6-2/TRBV6-3
j_gene: TRBJ2-7

CDR3aa: ASSQDRLLGGYGYT
v_gene: TRBV3-1/TRBV3-2
j_gene: TRBJ1-2

CDR3aa: ASSPGYEQF
v_gene: TRBV2
j_gene: TRBJ2-1

CDR3aa: ASRVSQETQY
v_gene: TRBV2
j_gene: TRBJ2-5

CDR3aa: ASSQYSEAF
v_gene: TRBV14
j_gene: TRBJ1-1

CDR3aa: ASSLAGDSPLH
v_gene: TRBV5-1
j_gene: TRBJ1-6

CDR3aa: ASSLGRGAGNTIY
v_gene: TRBV7-6
j_gene: TRBJ1-3

CDR3aa: ASSPSTGEQAQPQH
v_gene: TRBV27
j_gene: TRBJ1-5

CDR3aa: SASRNQGTH
v_gene: TRBV20-1
j_gene: TRBJ2-7

CDR3aa: ASSLPGENYGYT
v_gene: TRBV5-4
j_gene: TRBJ1-2

CDR3aa: ASSPRQQGLNTEAF
v_gene: TRBV18
j_gene: TRBJ1-1

CDR3aa: ASSPRAQGSTNYGYT
v_gene: TRBV9
j_gene: TRBJ1-2

CDR3aa: ASSNKTGFFGGYT
v_gene: TRBV14
j_gene: TRBJ1-2

CDR3aa: ASSQRLGQLIYEQY
v_gene: TRBV7-8
j_gene: TRBJ2-7

CDR3aa: AWSVQGAYGYT
v_gene: TRBV30
j_gene: TRBJ1-2

CDR3aa: ASSQLDRGYEQY
v_gene: TRBV3-1/TRBV3-2
j_gene: TRBJ2-7

CDR3aa: ASSIPRRASGVRRGSGANVLT
v_gene: TRBV19
j_gene: TRBJ2-6

CDR3aa: ASSFPGTGGFLDEQY
v_gene: TRBV7-2
j_gene: TRBJ2-7

CDR3aa: ASSLQGYGYT
v_gene: TRBV4-3
j_gene: TRBJ1-2

CDR3aa: ASSYTKRGGETQY
v_gene: TRBV6-5
j_gene: TRBJ2-5

CDR3aa: ASSPTSGSGY
v_gene: TRBV7-9
j_gene: TRBJ2-7

CDR3aa: ASSYPGQVGPDEKLF
v_gene: TRBV28
j_gene: TRBJ1-4

CDR3aa: ASSPQGPRSPLH
v_gene: TRBV13
j_gene: TRBJ1-6

CDR3aa: ASSPVMETQY
v_gene: TRBV7-2
j_gene: TRBJ2-5

CDR3aa: ASSLGTGRNSPLH
v_gene: TRBV28
j_gene: TRBJ1-6

CDR3aa: ASTTDRNYGYT
v_gene: TRBV25-1
j_gene: TRBJ1-2

CDR3aa: ASSPLRVAVHEKLF
v_gene: TRBV18
j_gene: TRBJ1-4

CDR3aa: ASLAGPYNEQF
v_gene: TRBV2
j_gene: TRBJ2-1

CDR3aa: ASSSDRPSYEQY
v_gene: TRBV6-5
j_gene: TRBJ2-7

CDR3aa: ASSQASGHSYEQY
v_gene: TRBV3-1/TRBV3-2
j_gene: TRBJ2-7

CDR3aa: ASSDSGDPAYEQY
v_gene: TRBV19
j_gene: TRBJ2-7

CDR3aa: ASSLDLATDTQY
v_gene: TRBV11-2
j_gene: TRBJ2-3

CDR3aa: AISEGGTVKEQY
v_gene: TRBV10-3
j_gene: TRBJ2-7

CDR3aa: ASSLFGGSYEQY
v_gene: TRBV28
j_gene: TRBJ2-7

CDR3aa: ASSLRLLPRLADYLKGYEQY
v_gene: TRBV5-1
j_gene: TRBJ2-7

CDR3aa: ASSDRNYGYT
v_gene: TRBV6-1
j_gene: TRBJ1-2

CDR3aa: ATVRPEGTEAF
v_gene: TRBV10-3
j_gene: TRBJ1-1

CDR3aa: ASSIRGQGQVYNEQF
v_gene: TRBV28
j_gene: TRBJ2-1

CDR3aa: ASSSNRVGEQY
v_gene: TRBV6-2/TRBV6-3
j_gene: TRBJ2-7

CDR3aa: ASSRGYLAPGNTIY
v_gene: TRBV28
j_gene: TRBJ1-3

CDR3aa: ASSFRDEYGYT
v_gene: TRBV11-2
j_gene: TRBJ1-2

CDR3aa: ASSSDSLPSNYGYT
v_gene: TRBV6-6
j_gene: TRBJ1-2